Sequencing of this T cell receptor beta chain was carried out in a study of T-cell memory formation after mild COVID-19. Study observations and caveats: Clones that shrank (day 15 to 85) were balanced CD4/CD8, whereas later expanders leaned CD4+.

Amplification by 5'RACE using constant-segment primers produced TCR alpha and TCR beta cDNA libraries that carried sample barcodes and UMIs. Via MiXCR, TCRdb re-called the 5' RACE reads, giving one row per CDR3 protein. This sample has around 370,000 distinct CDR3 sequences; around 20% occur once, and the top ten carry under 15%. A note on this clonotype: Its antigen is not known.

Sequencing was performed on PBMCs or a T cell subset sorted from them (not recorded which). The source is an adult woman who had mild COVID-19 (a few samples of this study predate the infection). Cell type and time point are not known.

In DNA, the CDR3 is TGTGCCAGCAGGGCGCTGATCGGCGGCTCACAAGAGACCCAGTACTTC. It codes for CASRALIGGSQETQYF. V usage is TRBV12-3 or TRBV12-4 and J usage is TRBJ2-5; D unresolved. Between the trimmed V and J ends, which lost 6 bases and 2 bases, there was a span of 19 bases. There are 16 residues in the CDR3.